This T cell receptor beta chain was retrieved from a study of lymphopenia after photon versus proton radiotherapy. Overall study findings and caveats: A bigger post-nadir fall in TCR diversity correlated inversely with survival time in deceased patients.

Clones were sequenced by immunoSEQ multiplex PCR, and TCRdb holds only the in-frame ones, with some missing. This sample has 150,000 to 200,000 clones; about nine tenths occur once, and the top ten carry about 4.7%. Regarding this clone: As yet, its antigen is unknown.

The sequencing here drew on peripheral blood, taken from a patient treated with photon-based radiotherapy. The sequence came from a man over 45 with gastric cancer.

The CDR3: CASSSGPFSDTQYF. In nucleotides, the CDR3 is TGTGCCAGCAGCTCTGGGCCGTTTTCAGATACGCAGTATTTT. The V gene is TRBV7-7, the J gene TRBJ2-3; no definite D call. The CDR3 has 14 residues. Germline V gene data show CDR1 as SSHAT and CDR2 as FNYEAQ (reference sequence). V lost 4 bases and J lost 4, with 12 bases in between.